This T cell receptor (beta chain) derives from a study of beta chain features in type 1 diabetes. Study-wide findings and caveats: For cells with high TCR expression, cDNA sequencing could yield over-representation. Researchers report that Type 1 diabetes patients had moderately but significantly shorter TCRB CDR3s across all four CD4+ subsets.

One heparinised draw of blood, averaging approximately 110 mL, came from each donor. V lost 4 bases and J lost 0, with 7 bases in between. CDR1 and CDR2 from the germline V gene are SGHTA and FQGNSA. CDR3 size: 15 residues. Reverse transcribing all isolated RNA meant expressed TCRB transcripts were sequenced. The repertoire was sequenced with immunoSEQ multiplex PCR; TCRdb's copy has only in-frame clones and lacks some. The sample has 25,000 to 30,000 clones, 50% to 65% seen once. By frequency in the sample, this clone is medium-sized. What it binds is unknown. Sequenced input: Tregs from blood. This receptor was taken from a woman aged 18-29 years with type 1 diabetes. This sequence joins TRBV7-2 and TRBJ2-6, with D hard to call. CDR3 sequence: CASSSASSGANVLTF. The CDR3 DNA is TGTGCCAGCAGCTCAGCCAGCTCTGGGGCCAACGTCCTGACTTTC.